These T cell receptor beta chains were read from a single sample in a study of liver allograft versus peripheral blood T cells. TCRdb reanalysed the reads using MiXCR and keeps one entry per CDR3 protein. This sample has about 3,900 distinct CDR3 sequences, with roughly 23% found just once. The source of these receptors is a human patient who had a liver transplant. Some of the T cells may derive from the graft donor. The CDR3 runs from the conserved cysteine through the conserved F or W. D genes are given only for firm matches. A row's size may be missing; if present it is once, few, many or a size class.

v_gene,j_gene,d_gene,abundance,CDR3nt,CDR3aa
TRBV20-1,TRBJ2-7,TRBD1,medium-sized,TGCAGTGTCAGGGGGACCTACGAGCAGTACTTC,CSVRGTYEQYF
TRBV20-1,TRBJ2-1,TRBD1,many,TGCAGAGCCGGGACAGCCGCCTACAATGAGCAGTTCTTC,CRAGTAAYNEQFF
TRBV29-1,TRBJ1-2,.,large,TGCAGCGTTGGGGAAGGGACCAACTATGGCTACACCTTC,CSVGEGTNYGYTF
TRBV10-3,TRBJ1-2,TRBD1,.,TGTGCCATCAGTGAGTCGGACAGGTCGGCGGGTGGTGGCTACACCTTC,CAISESDRSAGGGYTF
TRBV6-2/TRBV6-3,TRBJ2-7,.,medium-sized,TGTGCCAGCAGTTACACCTACGAGCAGTACTTC,CASSYTYEQYF
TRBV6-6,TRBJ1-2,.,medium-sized,TGTGCCAGCACCGAGTGGGGGCGTGACGGCTACACCTTC,CASTEWGRDGYTF
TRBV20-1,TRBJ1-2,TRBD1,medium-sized,TGCAGTGCTAGAAGATTGACAGGGGGGGGCTATGGCTACACCTTC,CSARRLTGGGYGYTF
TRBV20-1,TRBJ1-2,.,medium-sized,TGCAGTGCTAGAGACAGAGGAGAAGGAGGCTACACCTTC,CSARDRGEGGYTF
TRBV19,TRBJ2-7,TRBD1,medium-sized,TGTGCCAGTAGGGGAACAGGGGGGAGGTCCTACGAGCAGTACTTC,CASRGTGGRSYEQYF
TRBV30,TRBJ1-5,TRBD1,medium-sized,TGTGCCTGGAGTACAACAGGGGTTTGGCAGCCCCAGCATTTT,CAWSTTGVWQPQHF
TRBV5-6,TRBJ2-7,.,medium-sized,TGTGCCAGCAGCTTAAGGGAACGCCCCCCCCGGGGCGAGCAGTACTTC,CASSLRERPPRGEQYF
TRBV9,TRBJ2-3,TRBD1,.,TGTGCCAGCAGCTCGGACAGGGATGGAACAGATACGCAGTATTTT,CASSSDRDGTDTQYF
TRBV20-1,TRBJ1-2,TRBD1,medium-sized,TGCAGTGCTAGAGATCGTAGGGGGCAACACTATGGCTACACCTTC,CSARDRRGQHYGYTF
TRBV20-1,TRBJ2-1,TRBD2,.,TGCAGTGCTACGGGCGGGGGGGCGTACTATGAGCAGTTCTTC,CSATGGGAYYEQFF
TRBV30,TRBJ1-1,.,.,TGTGCCTGGAGTCACAGAGAGGAGAACACTGAAGCTTTCTTT,CAWSHREENTEAFF
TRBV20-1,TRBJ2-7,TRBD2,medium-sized,TGCAGTGCTAGAGGCCTAGCGGAGCTCAAGGAGCAGTACTTC,CSARGLAELKEQYF
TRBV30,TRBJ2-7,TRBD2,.,TGTGCCTGGAGTGTAGTTAGACTAGCGGTATATTACGAGCAGTACTTC,CAWSVVRLAVYYEQYF
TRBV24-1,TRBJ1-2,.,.,TGTGCCACCAGTTCCCGAGTGGAAGGCTACACCTTC,CATSSRVEGYTF
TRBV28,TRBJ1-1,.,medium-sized,TGTGCCAGCAGTTTGTACGATCAGGTGAACACTGAAGCTTTCTTT,CASSLYDQVNTEAFF
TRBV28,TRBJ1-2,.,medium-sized,TGTGCCAGCAGTTTATGGTTCCGGGAAACTAATGGCTACACCTTC,CASSLWFRETNGYTF
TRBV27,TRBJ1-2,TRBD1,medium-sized,TGTGCCAGCAGCCAGGGGGACTACTATGGCTACACCTTC,CASSQGDYYGYTF
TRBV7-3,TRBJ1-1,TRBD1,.,TGTGCCAGCAGCTTGGACCGGGACAGTCACACTGAAGCTTTCTTT,CASSLDRDSHTEAFF
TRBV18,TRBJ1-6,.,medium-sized,TGTGCCAGCTCACCCACAGAAGGAAATTCACCCCTCCACTTT,CASSPTEGNSPLHF